This is a list of T cell receptor beta chains from one sample in a study of blood T cell repertoires in COVID-19. Here immunoSEQ multiplex PCR was the method, and the copy in TCRdb shows in-frame clones only, minus some. The sample consists of over 250,000 clones, about 90% of them appearing once. Sequences were obtained from PBMCs or T cells enriched from blood (not recorded which). Receptor source: a woman aged 55-70 years who had recovered from COVID-19. The CDR3 runs from the conserved cysteine through the conserved F or W. The order of the fields is J gene, clone size, D gene, V gene, CDR3 length, CDR3 DNA, CDR3 protein. The D gene is left open where the match is weak. Clone size is stated in some rows and not others, as once, few, many or a class when expanded.

TRBJ1-2 | few | . | TRBV6-5 | 13 | TGTGCCAGCACAGAAAGCGGTCACTATGGCTACACCTTC | CASTESGHYGYTF
TRBJ2-2 | . | TRBD2 | TRBV10-2 | 16 | TGCGCCAGCAGTGTGGCTAGCGGGAGGTTAACCGGGGAGCTGTTTTTT | CASSVASGRLTGELFF
TRBJ2-1 | . | TRBD2 | TRBV6-5 | 13 | TGTGCCAGCAGGGGGCGGGAGTTCAATGAGCAGTTCTTC | CASRGREFNEQFF
TRBJ1-2 | . | TRBD1 | TRBV28 | 16 | TGTGCCAGCAGTTTTTTTGGGGACAGGAAAAACTATGGCTACACCTTC | CASSFFGDRKNYGYTF
TRBJ2-7 | . | . | TRBV19 | 15 | TGTGCCAGTAGTCCGTATCTAGCTAGCTCCTACGAGCAGTACTTC | CASSPYLASSYEQYF
TRBJ1-2 | . | . | TRBV24-1 | 16 | TGTGCCACCGAGTTGACAGGAGTAGTCCCTAACTATGGCTACACCTTC | CATELTGVVPNYGYTF
TRBJ1-5 | . | TRBD1 | TRBV25-1 | 15 | TGTGCCAGCAGTGCTACCGGGACAGGGGTTCAGCCCCAGCATTTT | CASSATGTGVQPQHF
TRBJ1-2 | once | . | TRBV6-1 | 14 | TGTGCCAGCAGTGAAGTTAGGGGGTCCGGTGGCTACACCTTC | CASSEVRGSGGYTF
TRBJ2-7 | . | . | TRBV7-9 | 13 | TGTGCCAGCAGCTTAGGGGGCACAATCGAGCAGTACTTC | CASSLGGTIEQYF
TRBJ2-3 | . | TRBD2 | TRBV10-3 | 15 | TGTGCCATCAGTATGACTAGCGGGGAGAGAGATACGCAGTATTTT | CAISMTSGERDTQYF
TRBJ1-2 | few | TRBD1 | TRBV28 | 13 | TGTGCCAGCAGTTTTGCCAGGGGGCCAGGCTACACCTTC | CASSFARGPGYTF
TRBJ2-3 | . | TRBD1 | TRBV7-8 | 15 | TGTGCCAGCAGCTTACGTGGACAGGGGGCAGATACGCAGTATTTT | CASSLRGQGADTQYF
TRBJ1-2 | . | . | TRBV28 | 16 | TGTGCCAGCAGTGCGGCCTTTGAGGCAGGGACATATGGCTACACCTTC | CASSAAFEAGTYGYTF
TRBJ2-1 | . | . | TRBV24-1 | 12 | TGTGCCACCCGTGCCGTAGCTAGTGAGCAGTTCTTC | CATRAVASEQFF
TRBJ1-1 | once | TRBD1 | TRBV30 | 13 | TGTGCCTGGAAAGACAGGGCGGCCACTGAAGCTTTCTTT | CAWKDRAATEAFF